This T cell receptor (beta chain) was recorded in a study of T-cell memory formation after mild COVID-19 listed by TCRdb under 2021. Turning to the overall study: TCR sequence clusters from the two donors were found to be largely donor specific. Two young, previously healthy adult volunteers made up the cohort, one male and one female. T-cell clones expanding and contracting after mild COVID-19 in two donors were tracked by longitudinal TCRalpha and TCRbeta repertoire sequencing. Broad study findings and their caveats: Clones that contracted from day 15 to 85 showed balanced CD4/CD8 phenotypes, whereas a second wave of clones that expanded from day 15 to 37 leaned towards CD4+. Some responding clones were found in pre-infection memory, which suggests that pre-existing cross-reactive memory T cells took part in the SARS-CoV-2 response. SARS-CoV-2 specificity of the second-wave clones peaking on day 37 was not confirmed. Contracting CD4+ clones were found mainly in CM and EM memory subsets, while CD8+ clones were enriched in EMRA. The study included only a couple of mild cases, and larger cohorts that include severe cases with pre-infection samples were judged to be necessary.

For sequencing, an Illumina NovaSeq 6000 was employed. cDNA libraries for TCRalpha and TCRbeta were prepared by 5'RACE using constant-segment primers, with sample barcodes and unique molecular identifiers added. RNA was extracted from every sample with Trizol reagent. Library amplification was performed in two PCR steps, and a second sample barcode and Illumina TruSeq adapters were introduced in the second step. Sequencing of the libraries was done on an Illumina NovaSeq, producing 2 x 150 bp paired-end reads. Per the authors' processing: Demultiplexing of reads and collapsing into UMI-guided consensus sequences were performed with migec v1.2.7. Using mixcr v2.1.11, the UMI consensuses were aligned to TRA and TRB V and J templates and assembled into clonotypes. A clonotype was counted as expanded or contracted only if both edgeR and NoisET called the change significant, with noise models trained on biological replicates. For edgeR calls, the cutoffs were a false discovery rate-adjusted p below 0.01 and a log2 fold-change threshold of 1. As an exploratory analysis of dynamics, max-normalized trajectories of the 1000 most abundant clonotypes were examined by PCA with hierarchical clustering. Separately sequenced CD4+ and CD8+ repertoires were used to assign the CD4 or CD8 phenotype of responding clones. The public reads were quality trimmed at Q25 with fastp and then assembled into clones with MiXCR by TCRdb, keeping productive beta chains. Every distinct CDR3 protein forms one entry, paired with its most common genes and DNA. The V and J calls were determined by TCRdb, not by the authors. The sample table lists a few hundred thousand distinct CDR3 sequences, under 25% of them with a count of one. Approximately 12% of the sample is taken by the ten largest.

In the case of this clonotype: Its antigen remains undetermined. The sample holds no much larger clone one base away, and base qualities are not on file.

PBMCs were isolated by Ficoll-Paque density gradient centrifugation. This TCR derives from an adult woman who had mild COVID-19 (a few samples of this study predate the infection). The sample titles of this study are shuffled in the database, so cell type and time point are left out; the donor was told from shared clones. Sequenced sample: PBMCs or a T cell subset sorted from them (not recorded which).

The nucleotides are TGCGCCAGCAGCATGCATCCTACCTATGAGCAGTTCTTC. It is translated as CASSMHPTYEQFF. This chain joins TRBV5-1 to TRBJ2-1, with no confident D gene call. V and J lose 4 bases and 8 bases, and a span of 13 bases separates them. Per the germline V gene, SGHRS is the CDR1 and YFSETQ is the CDR2. The CDR3 holds 13 amino acids from the cysteine to the phenylalanine. Only the CDR3 region is kept as DNA, spanning 39 bases read in frame from base 1.